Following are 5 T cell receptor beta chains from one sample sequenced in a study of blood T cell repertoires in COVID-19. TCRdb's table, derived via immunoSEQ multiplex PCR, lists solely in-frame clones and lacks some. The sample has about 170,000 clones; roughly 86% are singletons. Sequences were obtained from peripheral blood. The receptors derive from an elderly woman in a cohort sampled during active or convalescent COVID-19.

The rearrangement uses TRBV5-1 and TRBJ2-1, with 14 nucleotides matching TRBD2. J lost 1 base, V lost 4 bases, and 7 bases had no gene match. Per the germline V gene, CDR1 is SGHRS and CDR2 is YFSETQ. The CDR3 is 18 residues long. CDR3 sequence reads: CASSPGLAGARSYNEQFF. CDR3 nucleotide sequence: TGCGCCAGCAGCCCGGGACTAGCGGGAGCGAGATCCTACAATGAGCAGTTCTTC.

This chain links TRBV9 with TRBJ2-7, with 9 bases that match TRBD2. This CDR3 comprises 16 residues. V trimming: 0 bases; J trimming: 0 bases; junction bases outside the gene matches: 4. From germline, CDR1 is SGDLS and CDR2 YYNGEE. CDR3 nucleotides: TGTGCCAGCAGCGTAGGACTAGCGGAAACCTCCTACGAGCAGTACTTC. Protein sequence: CASSVGLAETSYEQYF.

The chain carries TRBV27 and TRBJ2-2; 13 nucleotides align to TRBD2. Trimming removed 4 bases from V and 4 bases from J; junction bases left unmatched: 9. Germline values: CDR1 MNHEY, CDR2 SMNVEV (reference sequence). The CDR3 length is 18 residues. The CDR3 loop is CASSSMGLAGRGTGELFF. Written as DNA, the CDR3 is TGTGCCAGCAGTTCCATGGGACTAGCGGGAAGAGGCACCGGGGAGCTGTTTTTT.

The CDR3 sequence: CASSEGSGDYNEQFF. The CDR3 DNA is TGTGCCAGCAGCGAGGGTAGCGGGGATTACAATGAGCAGTTCTTC. The chain carries TRBV9 and TRBJ2-1; 8 bases fit TRBD2. Germline-derived CDR1 and CDR2 are SGDLS and YYNGEE. With V trimmed by 3 bases and J by 4 bases, 6 bases remained unmatched. The CDR3 extends over 15 amino acids.

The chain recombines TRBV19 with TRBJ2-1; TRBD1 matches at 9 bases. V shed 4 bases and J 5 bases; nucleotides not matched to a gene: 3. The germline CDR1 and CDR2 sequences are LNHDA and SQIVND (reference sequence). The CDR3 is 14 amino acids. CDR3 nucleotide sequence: TGTGCCAGTAGTAGGGACAGGGTAAACAATGAGCAGTTCTTC. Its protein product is CASSRDRVNNEQFF.